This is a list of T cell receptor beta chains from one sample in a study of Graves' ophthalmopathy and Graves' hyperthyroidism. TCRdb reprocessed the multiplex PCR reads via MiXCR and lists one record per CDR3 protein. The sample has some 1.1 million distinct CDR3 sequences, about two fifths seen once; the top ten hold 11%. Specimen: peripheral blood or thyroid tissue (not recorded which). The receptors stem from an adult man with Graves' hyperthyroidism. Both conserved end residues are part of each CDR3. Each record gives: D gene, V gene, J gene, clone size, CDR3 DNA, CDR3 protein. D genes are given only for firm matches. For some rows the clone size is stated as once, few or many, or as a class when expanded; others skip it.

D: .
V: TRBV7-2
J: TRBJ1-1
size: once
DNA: TGTGCTAGCAGCCCCAAGGGCGGCTTCGCTGAAGCTTTCTTT
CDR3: CASSPKGGFAEAFF

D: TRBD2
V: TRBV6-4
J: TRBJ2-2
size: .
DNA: TGTGCCAGCAGTGAAGGCGGGGGGGCCCTACGAACCGGGGAGCTGTTTTTT
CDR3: CASSEGGGALRTGELFF

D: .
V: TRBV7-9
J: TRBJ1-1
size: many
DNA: TGTGCCAGCAGCTCCGATTATTTTGACACTGAAGCTTTCTTT
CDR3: CASSSDYFDTEAFF

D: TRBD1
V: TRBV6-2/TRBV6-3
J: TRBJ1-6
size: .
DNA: TGTGCCAGCAGTTCCGGGACAGGGGGCTCAAATTCACCCCTCCACTTT
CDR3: CASSSGTGGSNSPLHF

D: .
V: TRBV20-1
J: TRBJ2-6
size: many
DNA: TGCAGTGCTAGAGGGCGCGTGCTTTCTGGGGCCAACGTCCTGACTTTC
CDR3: CSARGRVLSGANVLTF

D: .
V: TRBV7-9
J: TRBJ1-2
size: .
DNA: TGTGCCAGCAGACCTTGGGGAGGGGCGGCGTGGAATGGCTACACCTTC
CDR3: CASRPWGGAAWNGYTF

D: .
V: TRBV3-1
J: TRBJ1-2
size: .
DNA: TGTGCCAGCAGCCAAGGCCACAGCATCAACTATGGCTACACCTTC
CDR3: CASSQGHSINYGYTF

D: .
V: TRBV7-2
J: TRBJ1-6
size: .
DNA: TGTGCCAGCAGCCCCCCAGCAGGGAACAATTCACCCCTCCACTTT
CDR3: CASSPPAGNNSPLHF

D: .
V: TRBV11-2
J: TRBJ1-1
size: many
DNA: TGTGCCAGCGAGGGGGGGCGCACTGAAGCTTTCTTT
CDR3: CASEGGRTEAFF

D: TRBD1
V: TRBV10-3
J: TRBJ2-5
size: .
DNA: TGTGCCATCAGTGATCCAGACAGGGGAGAGACCCAGTACTTC
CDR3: CAISDPDRGETQYF

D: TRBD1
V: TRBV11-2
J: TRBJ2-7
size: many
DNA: TGTGCCAGCAGCTACCGGAACAGGGGCTACGAGCAGTACTTC
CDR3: CASSYRNRGYEQYF

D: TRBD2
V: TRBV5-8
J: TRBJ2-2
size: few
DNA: TGTGCCAGCAGCACGGGGGGTCGGGAGCTGTTTTTT
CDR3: CASSTGGRELFF

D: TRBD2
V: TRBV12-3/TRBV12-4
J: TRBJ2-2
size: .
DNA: TGTGCCAGCAGCACGACTAGCGCGAACACCGGGGAGCTGTTTTTT
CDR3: CASSTTSANTGELFF

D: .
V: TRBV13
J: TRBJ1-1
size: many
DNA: TGTGCCAGCAGCACGAGCGAAACTACTGAAGCTTTCTTT
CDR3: CASSTSETTEAFF

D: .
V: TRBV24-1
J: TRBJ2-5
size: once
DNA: TGTGCCACCAGTGATCCAGTAGCAGCAGGGACCCAGTACTTC
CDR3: CATSDPVAAGTQYF

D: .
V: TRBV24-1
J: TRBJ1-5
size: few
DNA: TGTGCCTGGAGTCCGCCACACCCCAATCAGCCCCAGCATTTT
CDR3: CAWSPPHPNQPQHF

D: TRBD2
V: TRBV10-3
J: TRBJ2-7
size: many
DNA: TGTGCCATCAGTGAAGGACTAGCGGGAGTACCCTACGAGCAGTACTTC
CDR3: CAISEGLAGVPYEQYF

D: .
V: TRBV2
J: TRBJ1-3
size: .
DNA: TGTGCCAGCAGTGACCGTGCCACGAACACCATATATTTT
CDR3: CASSDRATNTIYF

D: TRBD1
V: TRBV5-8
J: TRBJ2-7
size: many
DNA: TGTGCCAGCAGCGGGACAGGGGGCGAAGGGCAGTACTTC
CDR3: CASSGTGGEGQYF

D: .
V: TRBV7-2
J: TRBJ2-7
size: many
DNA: TGTGCCAGCAGCTCCGGGAAGGTGCCTGGCGAGCAGTACTTC
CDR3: CASSSGKVPGEQYF

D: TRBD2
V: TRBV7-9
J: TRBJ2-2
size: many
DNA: TGTGCCAGCAGCTCAGTGGCGGGAGTGTCCCCCGGGGAGCTGTTTTTT
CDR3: CASSSVAGVSPGELFF

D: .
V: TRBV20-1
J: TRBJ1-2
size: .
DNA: TGCAGTGCCTTCCGGACGGACTATGGCTACACCTTC
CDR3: CSAFRTDYGYTF

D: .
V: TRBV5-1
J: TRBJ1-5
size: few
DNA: TGCGCCAGCAGCTTGATCGGTAATAGCAATCAGCCCCAGCATTTT
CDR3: CASSLIGNSNQPQHF

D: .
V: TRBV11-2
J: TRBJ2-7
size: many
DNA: TGTGCCAGCAGCTTAGTACTGCCGAGCTACGAGCAGTACTTC
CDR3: CASSLVLPSYEQYF

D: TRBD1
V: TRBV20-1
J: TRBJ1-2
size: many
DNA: TGCAGTGCTAGAGGGACAGGGGCTGGCTACACCTTC
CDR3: CSARGTGAGYTF

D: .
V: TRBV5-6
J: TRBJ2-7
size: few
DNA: TGTGCCAGCAGCTTTTCCCACAGGCCCCCCTACGAGCAGTACTTC
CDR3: CASSFSHRPPYEQYF

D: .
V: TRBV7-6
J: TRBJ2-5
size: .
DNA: TGTGCCCCGGGGCAGGGGGGTTGGGAGACCCAGTACTTC
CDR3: CAPGQGGWETQYF

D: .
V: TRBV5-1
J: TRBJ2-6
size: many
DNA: TGCGCCAGCAGCTTGACAGGCCAAGCCTCTGGGGCCAACGTCCTGACTTTC
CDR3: CASSLTGQASGANVLTF

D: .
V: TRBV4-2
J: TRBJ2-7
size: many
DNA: TGTGCCAGCAGCCAAGACCTGGAGGCTTCCTCCTACGAGCAGTACTTC
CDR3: CASSQDLEASSYEQYF

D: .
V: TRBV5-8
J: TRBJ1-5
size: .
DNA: TGTGCCAGCCTTTTGGGGAATCAGCCCCAGCATTTT
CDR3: CASLLGNQPQHF

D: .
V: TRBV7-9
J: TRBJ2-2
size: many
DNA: TGTGCCAGCAGTCATGAGACAAAGCGCACCGGGGAGCTGTTTTTT
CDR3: CASSHETKRTGELFF

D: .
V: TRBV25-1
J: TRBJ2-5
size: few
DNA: TGTGCCAGCTCACCAGAACAGCAAGAGACCCAGTACTTC
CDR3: CASSPEQQETQYF

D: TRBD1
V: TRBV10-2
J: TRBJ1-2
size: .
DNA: TGTGCCAGCAGTTATCGCCACAGGGGGAACTATGGCTACACCTTC
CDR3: CASSYRHRGNYGYTF